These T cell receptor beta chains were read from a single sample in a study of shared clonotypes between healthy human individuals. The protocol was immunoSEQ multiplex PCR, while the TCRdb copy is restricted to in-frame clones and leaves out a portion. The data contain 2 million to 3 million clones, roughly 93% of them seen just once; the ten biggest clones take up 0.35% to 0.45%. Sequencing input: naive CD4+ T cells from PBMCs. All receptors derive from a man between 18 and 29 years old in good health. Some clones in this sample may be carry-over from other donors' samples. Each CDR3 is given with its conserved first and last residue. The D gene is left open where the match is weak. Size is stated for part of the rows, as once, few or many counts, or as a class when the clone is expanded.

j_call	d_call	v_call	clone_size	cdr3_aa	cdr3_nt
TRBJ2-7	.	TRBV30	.	CAWTRQGTSYEQYF	TGTGCCTGGACGCGTCAGGGGACCAGCTACGAGCAGTACTTC
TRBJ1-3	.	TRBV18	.	CASSPWADSGNTIYF	TGTGCCAGCTCACCATGGGCAGACTCTGGAAACACCATATATTTT
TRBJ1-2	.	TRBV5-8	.	CASSLVVDSGFYGYTF	TGTGCCAGCAGCTTGGTAGTGGACAGTGGGTTCTATGGCTACACCTTC
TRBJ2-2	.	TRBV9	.	CASSVGLHIQSNTGELFF	TGTGCCAGCAGCGTAGGTCTTCACATCCAATCGAACACCGGGGAGCTGTTTTTT
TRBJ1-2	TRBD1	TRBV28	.	CASSDRGPYGYTF	TGTGCCAGCAGCGACAGGGGGCCCTATGGCTACACCTTC
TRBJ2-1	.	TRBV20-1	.	CSARDRNEQFF	TGCAGTGCTAGGGATAGGAATGAGCAGTTCTTC
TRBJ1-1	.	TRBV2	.	CASNYRVGEAFF	TGTGCCAGCAATTACAGGGTGGGTGAAGCTTTCTTT
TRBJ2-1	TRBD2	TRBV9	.	CASSVGLDSYNEQFF	TGTGCCAGCAGCGTCGGACTAGACTCCTACAATGAGCAGTTCTTC
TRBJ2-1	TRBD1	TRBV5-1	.	CASSLNPGTGDNEQFF	TGCGCCAGCAGCTTAAACCCCGGGACAGGGGACAATGAGCAGTTCTTC
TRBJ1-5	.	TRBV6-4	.	CASSAGGEHSNQPQHF	TGTGCCAGCAGCGCCGGGGGCGAGCATAGCAATCAGCCCCAGCATTTT
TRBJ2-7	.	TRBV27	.	CASSLSISGDTYEQYF	TGTGCCAGCAGTTTATCGATAAGCGGGGACACCTACGAGCAGTACTTC
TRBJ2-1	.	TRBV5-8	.	CASRVRPNSYNEQFF	TGTGCCAGCAGAGTCCGGCCTAACTCCTACAATGAGCAGTTCTTC
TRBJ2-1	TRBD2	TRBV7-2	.	CASSLSPSGTSGYNEQFF	TGTGCCAGCAGCTTATCTCCATCCGGGACTAGCGGGTACAATGAGCAGTTCTTC
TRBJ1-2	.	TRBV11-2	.	CASSSFDGNYGYTF	TGTGCCAGCAGCTCTTTCGACGGGAACTATGGCTACACCTTC
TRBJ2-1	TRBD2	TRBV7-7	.	CASSRTSGSNEQFF	TGTGCCAGCAGCCGGACTAGCGGGAGCAATGAGCAGTTCTTC
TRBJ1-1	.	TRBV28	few	CASSRSTTEAFF	TGTGCCAGCAGTCGGAGTACCACTGAAGCTTTCTTT
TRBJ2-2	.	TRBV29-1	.	CSVEDTGSTGELFF	TGCAGCGTTGAAGATACAGGGTCCACCGGGGAGCTGTTTTTT
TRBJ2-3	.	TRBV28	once	CASSSGVWSTIGQYF	TGTGCCAGCAGTTCAGGGGTCTGGAGTACGATAGGGCAGTATTTT
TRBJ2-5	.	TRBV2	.	CASSEGAGETQYF	TGTGCCAGCAGTGAAGGCGCCGGAGAGACCCAGTACTTC